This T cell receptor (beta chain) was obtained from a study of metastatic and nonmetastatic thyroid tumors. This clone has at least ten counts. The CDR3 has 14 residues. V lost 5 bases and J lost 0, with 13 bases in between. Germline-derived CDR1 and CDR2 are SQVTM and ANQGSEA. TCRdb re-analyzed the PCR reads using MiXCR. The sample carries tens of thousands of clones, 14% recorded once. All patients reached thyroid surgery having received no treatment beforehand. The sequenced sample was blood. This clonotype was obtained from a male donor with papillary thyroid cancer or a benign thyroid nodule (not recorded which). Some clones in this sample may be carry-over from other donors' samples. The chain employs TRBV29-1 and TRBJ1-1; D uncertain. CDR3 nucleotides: TGCAGCGTTCAAGGGCCTTCTATGAACACTGAAGCTTTCTTT. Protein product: CSVQGPSMNTEAFF.